These 3 T cell receptor beta chains came from one sample sequenced in a study of T cells after yellow fever vaccination. TCRdb redid the calling of the 5' RACE reads with MiXCR, one entry per CDR3 protein. The sample lists 55,000 or so distinct CDR3 sequences, about 6.3% occurring once. The input for sequencing was CD8+ T cells not binding an NS4B(214-222) dextramer, sorted from PBMCs, taken about 41 days after the first yellow fever vaccination. Every receptor here comes from a man aged 18 to 29 who received the YFV17D yellow fever vaccine.

V gene TRBV7-9 combines with J gene TRBJ2-2, with D possibly being TRBD1 (6 bases). V was trimmed by 5 bases and J by 5 bases, leaving 18 bases between them. This CDR3 is built from 16 residues. Germline CDR1 and CDR2: SEHNR and FQNEAQ (reference sequence). This CDR3 reads CASSLLRTQGTGELFF. The CDR3 bases are TGTGCCAGCAGCCTCCTAAGGACTCAGGGGACCGGGGAGCTGTTTTTT.

The chain uses TRBV5-4 and TRBJ2-7; D is uncertain. This CDR3 contains 14 residues. V lost 0 bases to trimming and J lost 2 bases, with 9 bases between them. Germline CDR1 reads SGHNT; CDR2 reads YYREEE (reference sequence). The CDR3 DNA reads as TGTGCCAGCAGCTTGGGCCCCGGGCCCTACGAGCAGTACGTC. Translation gives CASSLGPGPYEQYV.

This chain connects TRBV12-3 or TRBV12-4 to TRBJ1-1; no reliable D call. Trimming took 1 base from V and 2 from J, leaving 5 bases between them. The CDR3 length is 13 residues. In nucleotides, the CDR3 is TGTGCCAGCAGTTTAGGAGACAACACTGAAGCTTTCTTT. This codes for CASSLGDNTEAFF.